This T cell receptor (beta chain) was observed in a study of T cell repertoires in cytomegalovirus infection (dated by TCRdb to about 2019). For the study in its entirety: Peptide stimulations targeted recently identified HLA-C-restricted CMV epitopes, whose presentation resists viral immunomodulation, together with well-studied HLA-B-restricted epitopes. Because public TCR beta signatures pointed to carriage of CMV infection together with the matching HLA type, the HLA type of each donor mattered for the analysis.

The sample's treatment or condition label, decoded: in vitro stimulation with specific CMV peptide epitopes to enrich CMV-specific T cells. From the cysteine through the valine, the CDR3 covers 14 amino acids. Left in the record is the CDR3 DNA by itself, 42 bases read in frame from the first base. V sheds 1 base and J sheds 3 bases, leaving 10 bases between their ends. From a lookup of the germline V gene, CDR1 and CDR2 are MGHRA and YSYEKL. TCRdb names Illumina HiSeq 1500 as the instrument used. The public reads were reprocessed in TCRdb via fastp at Q25 and MiXCR, keeping in-frame beta chains. Rows matching on CDR3 protein sequence are summarized as one entry with the most common DNA and genes. The sample table lists roughly 920,000 distinct CDR3 sequences, 25% to 40% of them with a count of one. The ten biggest clones cover 13% of the sample. The full study reports these points: Carriers of CMV infection plus the relevant HLA type were discriminated by the cumulative frequency of public TCR beta family members in the study cohort and in an independent approximately 400-donor cohort. The ex vivo response was dominated by HLA-C-restricted CMV-specific TCR beta clonotypes, which also provided the single most frequent clonotype in two of eight donors.

This clonotype was found many times. Which antigen it targets is not known. No base quality values were provided; no much bigger clone lies one nucleotide off. This clonotype originated in a human donor in good health (CMV status not recorded). Some clones in this sample may be carry-over from other donors' samples. The receptor chain draws on TRBV4-1 and TRBJ2-7, with TRBD1 as a weak D call on 6 bases. The source was cultured CD8+ T cells from PBMCs, collected from culture after CMV antigen stimulation. The bases read TGCGCCAGCAGCCAAGTACAGGGAGACTACGAGCAGTACGTC. Its protein is CASSQVQGDYEQYV.